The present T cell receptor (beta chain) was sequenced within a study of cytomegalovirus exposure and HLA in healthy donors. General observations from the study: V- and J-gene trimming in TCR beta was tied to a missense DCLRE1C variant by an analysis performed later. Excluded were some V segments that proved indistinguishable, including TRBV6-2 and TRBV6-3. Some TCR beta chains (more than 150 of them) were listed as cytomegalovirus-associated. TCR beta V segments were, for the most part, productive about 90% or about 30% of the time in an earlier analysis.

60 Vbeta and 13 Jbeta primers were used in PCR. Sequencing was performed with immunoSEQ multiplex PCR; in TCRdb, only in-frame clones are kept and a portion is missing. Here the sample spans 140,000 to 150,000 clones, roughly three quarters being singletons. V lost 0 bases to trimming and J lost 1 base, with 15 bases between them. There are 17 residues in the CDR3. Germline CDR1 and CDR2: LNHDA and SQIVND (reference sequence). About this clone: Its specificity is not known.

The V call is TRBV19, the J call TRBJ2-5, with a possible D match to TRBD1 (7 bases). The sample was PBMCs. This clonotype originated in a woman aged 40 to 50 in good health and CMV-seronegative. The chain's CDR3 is CASSIEWGAGGQETQYF. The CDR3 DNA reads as TGTGCCAGTAGTATAGAATGGGGGGCAGGGGGCCAAGAGACCCAGTACTTC.